This TCR beta chain was sequenced during a study of blood T cells in healthy people across ages. Germline assignment: CDR1 MNHNS and CDR2 SASEGT. V was pared by 4 bases and J by 3 bases, with 15 bases between. There are 16 residues in the CDR3. This clonotype was counted a few times. A second PCR, run for about 6 to 11 cycles, used a sample-barcoded 5' primer plus a J-beta primer mix. Each CDR3 protein gets one entry after TCRdb re-called the 5' RACE reads with MiXCR. The sample lists some 760,000 distinct CDR3 sequences, around 25% occurring once. These data also formed part of another study, on T cells of mothers and their children. As that report states: Healthy Caucasian mothers, a few in number, and their six children were the donors. RNA that had been extracted went wholly into cDNA synthesis, at around 1.4 ug per 15 ul.

The source material was blood. The chain carries TRBV6-1 and TRBJ1-4; D possibly corresponds to TRBD1 (6 bases). The receptor was isolated from a boy between 5 and 17 years old in good health. The CDR3 DNA sequence: TGTGCCAGCAGTGTTAGGACAGTTCGATCTAATGAAAAACTGTTTTTT. Amino acid sequence: CASSVRTVRSNEKLFF.